Sequencing of this T cell receptor (beta chain) was carried out in a study of PD-L1 blockade in urothelial cancer. Worth noting for this clone: What it recognizes is unknown.

Synthetic TCR analog templates were spiked into all PCRs individually. Profiled with immunoSEQ multiplex PCR; TCRdb holds only in-frame clones, not every one. The data show about 72,000 clones, 86% seen once. Study-wide results and limits: Below-median pretreatment blood TCR clonality predicted better survival.

Indicated time point: pretreatment peripheral blood. The sequencing here drew on PBMCs, taken around atezolizumab (anti-PD-L1) treatment. The TCR was taken from a man in his 60s with urothelial cancer.

CDR3 amino acids: CASGLPPRNQPQHF. CDR3 nucleotides: TGTGCTAGTGGTTTGCCCCCCCGGAATCAGCCCCAGCATTTT. The chain is built from TRBV12-5 and TRBJ1-5; D gene unclear. Germline-derived CDR1 and CDR2 are LGHNT and FRNRAP. This CDR3 is built from 14 residues. With 2 bases removed from V and 4 bases from J, the gap between germline ends came to 9 bases.